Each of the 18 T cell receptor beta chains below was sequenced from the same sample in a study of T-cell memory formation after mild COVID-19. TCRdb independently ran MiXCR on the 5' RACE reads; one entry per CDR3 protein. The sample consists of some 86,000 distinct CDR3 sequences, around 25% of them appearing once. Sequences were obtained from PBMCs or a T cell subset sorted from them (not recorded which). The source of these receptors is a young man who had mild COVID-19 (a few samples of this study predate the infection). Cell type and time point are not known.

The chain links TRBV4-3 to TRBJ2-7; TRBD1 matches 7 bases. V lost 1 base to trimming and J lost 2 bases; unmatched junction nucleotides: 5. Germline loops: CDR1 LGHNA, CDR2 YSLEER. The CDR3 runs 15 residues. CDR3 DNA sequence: TGCGCCAGCAGCCAAGGGGGGACAGATACCTACGAGCAGTACGTC. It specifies CASSQGGTDTYEQYV.

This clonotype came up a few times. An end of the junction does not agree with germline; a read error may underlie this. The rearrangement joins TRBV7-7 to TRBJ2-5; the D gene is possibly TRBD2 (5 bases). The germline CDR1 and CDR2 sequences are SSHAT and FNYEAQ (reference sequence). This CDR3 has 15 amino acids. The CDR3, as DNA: TGTGCTAGCAGCCCCCTGGAGGTCCGCCAAGAGACCCAGTACTTC. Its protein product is CASSPLEVRQETQYF.

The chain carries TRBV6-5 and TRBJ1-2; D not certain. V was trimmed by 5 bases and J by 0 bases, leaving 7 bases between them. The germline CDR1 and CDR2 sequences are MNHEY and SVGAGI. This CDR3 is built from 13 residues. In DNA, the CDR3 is TGTGCCAGCAGTCTCCATTCTAACTATGGCTACACCTTC. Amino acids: CASSLHSNYGYTF.

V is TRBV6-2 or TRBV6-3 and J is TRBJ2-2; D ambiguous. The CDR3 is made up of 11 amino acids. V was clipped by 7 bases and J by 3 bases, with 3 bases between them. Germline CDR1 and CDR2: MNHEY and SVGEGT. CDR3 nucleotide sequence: TGTGCCAGCACCCACACCGGGGAGCTGTTTTTT. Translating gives CASTHTGELFF.

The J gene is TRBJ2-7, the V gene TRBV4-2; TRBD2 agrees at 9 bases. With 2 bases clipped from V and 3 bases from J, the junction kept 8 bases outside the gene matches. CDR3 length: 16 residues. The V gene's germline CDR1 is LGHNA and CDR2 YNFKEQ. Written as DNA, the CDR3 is TGTGCCAGCAGCCAATTTAGCGGGGGAAGCCACTACGAGCAGTACTTC. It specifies CASSQFSGGSHYEQYF.

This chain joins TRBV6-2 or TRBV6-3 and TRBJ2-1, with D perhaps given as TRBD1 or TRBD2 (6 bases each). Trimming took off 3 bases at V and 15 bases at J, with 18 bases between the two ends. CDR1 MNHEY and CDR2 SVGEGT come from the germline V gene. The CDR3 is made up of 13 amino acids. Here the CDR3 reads CASSYAGTGGGFF. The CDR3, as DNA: TGTGCCAGCAGTTATGCTGGGACCGGAGGGGGGTTCTTC.

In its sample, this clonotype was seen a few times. This CDR3 is CASSQDWPGNYGYTF. The CDR3 DNA follows: TGCGCCAGCAGCCAAGATTGGCCAGGGAACTATGGCTACACCTTC. This chain links TRBV4-3 with TRBJ1-2, with D possibly matching TRBD1 (5 bases). The V gene lost 0 bases and the J gene lost 2 bases, with 10 bases spanning the gap. Germline CDR1 reads LGHNA; CDR2 reads YSLEER. This CDR3 region has 15 residues.

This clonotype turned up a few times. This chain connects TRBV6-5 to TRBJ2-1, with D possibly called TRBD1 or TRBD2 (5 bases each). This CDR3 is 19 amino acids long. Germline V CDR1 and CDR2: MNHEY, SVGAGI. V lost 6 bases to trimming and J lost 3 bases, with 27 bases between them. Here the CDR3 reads CASRDSYRGRGTYYNEQFF. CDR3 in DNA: TGTGCCAGCAGAGACTCATATAGGGGCCGGGGAACCTACTACAATGAGCAGTTCTTC.

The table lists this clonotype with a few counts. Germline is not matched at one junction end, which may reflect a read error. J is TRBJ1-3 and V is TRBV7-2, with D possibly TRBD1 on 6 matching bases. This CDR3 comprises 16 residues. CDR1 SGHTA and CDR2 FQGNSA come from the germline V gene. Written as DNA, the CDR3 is TGTGCCAGCAGCGCACCCGGGACACTCTCTGGAAACACCATGTATTTT. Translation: CASSAPGTLSGNTMYF. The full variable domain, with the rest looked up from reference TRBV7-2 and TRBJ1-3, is GAGVSQSPSNKVTEKGKDVELRCDPISGHTALYWYRQSLGQGLEFLIYFQGNSAPDKSGLPSDRFSAERTGGSVSTLTIQRTQQEDSAVYLCASSAPGTLSGNTMYFGEGSWLTVV.

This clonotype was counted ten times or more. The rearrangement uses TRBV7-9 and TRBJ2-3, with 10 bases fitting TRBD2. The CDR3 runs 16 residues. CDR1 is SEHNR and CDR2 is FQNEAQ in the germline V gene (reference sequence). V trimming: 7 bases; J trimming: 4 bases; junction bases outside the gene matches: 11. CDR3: CASIPIAGGPPDTQYF. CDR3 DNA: TGTGCCAGCATCCCCATAGCGGGGGGCCCTCCAGATACGCAGTATTTT. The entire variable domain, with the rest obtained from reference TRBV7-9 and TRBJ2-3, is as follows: DTGVSQNPRHKITKRGQNVTFRCDPISEHNRLYWYRQTLGQGPEFLTYFQNEAQLEKSRLLSDRFSAERPKGSFSTLEIQRTEQGDSAMYLCASIPIAGGPPDTQYFGPGTRLTVL.

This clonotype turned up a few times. CDR3 sequence: CASSFGGGTTEAFF. CDR3 coding DNA: TGTGCCAGCAGCTTTGGTGGGGGAACCACTGAAGCTTTCTTT. This chain joins TRBV7-3 and TRBJ1-1; a possible D gene is TRBD1 (5 bases). The germline V gene encodes CDR1 SGHTA and CDR2 FQGTGA. The CDR3 loop spans 14 amino acids. Trimming removed 3 bases at V and 4 bases at J, with 12 bases between.

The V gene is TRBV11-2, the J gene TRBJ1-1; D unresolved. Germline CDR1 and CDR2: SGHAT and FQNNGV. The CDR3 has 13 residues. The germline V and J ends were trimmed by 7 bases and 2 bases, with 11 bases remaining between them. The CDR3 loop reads CASIREPNTEAFF. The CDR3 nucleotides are TGTGCCAGCATAAGGGAACCCAACACTGAAGCTTTCTTT.

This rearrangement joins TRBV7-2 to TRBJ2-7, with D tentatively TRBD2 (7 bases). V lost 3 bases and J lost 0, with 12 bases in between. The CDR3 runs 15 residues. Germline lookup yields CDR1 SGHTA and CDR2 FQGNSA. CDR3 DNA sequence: TGTGCCAGCAGCTTTTACGGGGGGCTCTCCTACGAGCAGTACGTC. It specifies CASSFYGGLSYEQYV.

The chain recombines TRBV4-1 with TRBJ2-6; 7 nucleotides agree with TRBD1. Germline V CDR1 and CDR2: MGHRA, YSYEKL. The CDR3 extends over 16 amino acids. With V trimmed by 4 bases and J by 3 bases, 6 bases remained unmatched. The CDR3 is CASSLGTAFGANVLTF. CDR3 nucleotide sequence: TGCGCCAGCAGCCTAGGGACAGCGTTTGGGGCCAACGTCCTGACTTTC.

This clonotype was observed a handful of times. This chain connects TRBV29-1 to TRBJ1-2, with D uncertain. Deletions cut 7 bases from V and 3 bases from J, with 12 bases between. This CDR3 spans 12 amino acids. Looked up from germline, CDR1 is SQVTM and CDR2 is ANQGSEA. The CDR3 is CSGARADYGYTF. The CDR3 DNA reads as TGCAGCGGGGCTCGGGCGGACTATGGCTACACCTTC. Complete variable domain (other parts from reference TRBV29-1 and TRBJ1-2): SAVISQKPSRDICQRGTSLTIQCQVDSQVTMMFWYRQQPGQSLTLIATANQGSEATYESGFVIDKFPISRPNLTFSTLTVSNMSPEDSSIYLCSGARADYGYTFGSGTRLTVV.

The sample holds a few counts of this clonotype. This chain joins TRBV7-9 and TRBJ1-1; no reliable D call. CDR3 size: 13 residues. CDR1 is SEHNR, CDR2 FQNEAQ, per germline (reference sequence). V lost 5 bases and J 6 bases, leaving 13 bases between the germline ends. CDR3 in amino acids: CASSPISYAEAFF. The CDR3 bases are TGTGCCAGCAGCCCCATATCTTATGCTGAAGCTTTCTTT.

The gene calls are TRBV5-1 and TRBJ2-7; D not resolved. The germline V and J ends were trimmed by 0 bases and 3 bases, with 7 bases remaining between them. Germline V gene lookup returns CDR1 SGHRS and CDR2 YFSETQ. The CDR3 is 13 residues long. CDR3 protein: CASSLASHYEQYF. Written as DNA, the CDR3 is TGCGCCAGCAGCTTGGCCAGCCACTACGAGCAGTACTTC.

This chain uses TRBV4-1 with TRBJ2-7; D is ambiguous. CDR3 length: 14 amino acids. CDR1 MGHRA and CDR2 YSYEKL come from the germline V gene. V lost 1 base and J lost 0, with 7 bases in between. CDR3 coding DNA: TGCGCCAGCAGCCAAGTGAGTAGCTCCTACGAGCAGTACTTC. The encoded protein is CASSQVSSSYEQYF.